This T cell receptor beta chain was captured in a study of T cell changes during pregnancy in multiple sclerosis. The assay was immunoSEQ multiplex PCR, and TCRdb's table has in-frame clones only and misses some. The sample holds about 64,000 clones, 95% to 97% seen once. Germline-derived CDR1 and CDR2 are MNHEY and SMNVEV (reference sequence). The CDR3 runs to 13 residues. Trimming removed 0 bases at V and 6 bases at J, with 9 bases between. This TCR was recovered from a female donor with multiple sclerosis, enrolled in a pregnancy study. The material was CD8+ T cells from peripheral blood mononuclear cells, obtained after pregnancy. V usage is TRBV27 and J usage is TRBJ2-7; the D gene is possibly TRBD1 (5 bases). The CDR3 region has the DNA TGTGCCAGCAGTTTATCGATTGGGGCCGAGCAGTACTTC. It specifies CASSLSIGAEQYF.